A selection of T cell receptor beta chains follows, all from one sample in a study of blood T cell repertoires in COVID-19. Produced via immunoSEQ multiplex PCR; TCRdb's table is partial and in-frame only. The top ten hold 15% to 20% of the sample, which has 100,000 to 120,000 clones, 82% seen once. The sample taken for sequencing was peripheral blood. Receptors were obtained from a woman aged 60-70 years with acute or convalescent COVID-19. CDR3s include the opening cysteine and the closing phenylalanine or tryptophan.

v_gene: TRBV18; CDR3aa: CASSPRDFPEAFF
v_gene: TRBV5-5; CDR3aa: CASSEGTGSVTGELFF
v_gene: TRBV6-1; CDR3aa: CASSEQWSGNTIYF
v_gene: TRBV28; CDR3aa: CASRSWTGGADYEQYF
v_gene: TRBV20-1; CDR3aa: CSASPQGVGGNQPQHF
v_gene: TRBV9; CDR3aa: CASSVSGGEDNEQFF
v_gene: TRBV4-2; CDR3aa: CASSQRDSTYGYTF
v_gene: TRBV7-9; CDR3aa: CASMVAGSYEQYF
v_gene: TRBV10-3; CDR3aa: CAIKAEGWYGYTF
v_gene: TRBV7-2; CDR3aa: CASSLQGSNSPLHF
v_gene: TRBV5-1; CDR3aa: CASSGTVNTGELFF
v_gene: TRBV4-1; CDR3aa: CASSQDGQAFDEQYF
v_gene: TRBV3-1/TRBV3-2; CDR3aa: CASSPLASYGYTF
v_gene: TRBV21-1; CDR3aa: CASSERQGPYTNTEAFF
v_gene: TRBV5-4; CDR3aa: CASSFGDTEEGTQYF
v_gene: TRBV27; CDR3aa: CASSRQGSGNTIYF
v_gene: TRBV19; CDR3aa: CASSMVGVGNQPQHF
v_gene: TRBV14; CDR3aa: CASSHNAGELFF
v_gene: TRBV4-3; CDR3aa: CASSQDQGRAADTQYF
v_gene: TRBV6-2/TRBV6-3; CDR3aa: CASSYGGYQPQHF